This T cell receptor beta chain stems from a study of T-cell reconstitution after alpha-beta-depleted transplantation in children. Whole-study findings and limits: T-cell counts and diversity at one year following transplant were attributed mainly to newly produced T cells. Elevated TCRbeta diversity at day 60 was traced, in some patients, to surviving recipient T cells and thymic progenitors. By about two months after transplant, alpha-beta T cells reportedly arose from several hundred graft clones that had expanded.

As it was prepared, the TCRbeta library received unique molecular identifiers. TCRdb reprocessed the PCR reads with MiXCR, giving one entry per CDR3 protein. The repertoire holds 550,000 to 600,000 distinct CDR3 sequences, with under 30% as singletons. A remark on this clonotype: No antigen is known for it.

The CDR3 is 15 amino acids. Germline CDR1 and CDR2: ENHRY and SYGVKD. J gave up 7 bases and V 4 bases, and 8 bases lay outside the gene matches. The chain has TRBV10-3 and TRBJ2-1, with TRBD2 matching 9 bases. The material sequenced was PBMCs, mostly from graft donor cells, taken 360 days after TCRalphabeta/CD19-depleted stem cell transplant. This sequence was found in a boy younger than two who had a stem cell transplant for acute myeloid leukemia, so the T cells may come from the graft donor. The CDR3 sequence: CAISGLAGPPNEQFF. The CDR3 nucleotides are TGTGCCATCAGTGGTCTAGCGGGGCCCCCTAATGAGCAGTTCTTC.